This is a list of T cell receptor beta chains from one sample in a study of molecular identifiers for immune sequencing clone quantification. MiXCR was run by TCRdb on the PCR reads, yielding one entry per CDR3 protein. The table records about 630,000 distinct CDR3 sequences, 25% of them present only once. The sequenced sample consisted of naive CD8+ T cells from blood, with Jurkat cell RNA spiked in. The receptors here all came from a human donor in good health. Some libraries in this study had Jurkat cell RNA spiked in. Each CDR3 is given with its conserved first and last residue. A D gene is named only where the DNA matches it firmly. Not all rows give a size; the values are once, few, many and, for expanded clones, a class.

clone_size: many
d_call: .
j_call: TRBJ1-5
v_call: TRBV6-6
cdr3_aa: CASSIWSNQPQHF
cdr3_nt: TGTGCCAGCAGTATCTGGAGCAATCAGCCCCAGCATTTT

clone_size: few
d_call: .
j_call: TRBJ1-2
v_call: TRBV20-1
cdr3_aa: CSASQFESSDGYTF
cdr3_nt: TGCAGTGCTAGTCAGTTCGAGTCCAGCGATGGCTACACCTTC

clone_size: .
d_call: .
j_call: TRBJ2-7
v_call: TRBV7-6
cdr3_aa: CASSSPRAGGGYEQYF
cdr3_nt: TGTGCCAGCAGCTCCCCCCGGGCCGGAGGGGGCTACGAGCAGTACTTC

clone_size: many
d_call: TRBD2
j_call: TRBJ2-3
v_call: TRBV30
cdr3_aa: CAWSRAGSTDTQYF
cdr3_nt: TGTGCCTGGAGTCGAGCGGGGAGCACAGATACGCAGTATTTT

clone_size: many
d_call: .
j_call: TRBJ2-2
v_call: TRBV5-6
cdr3_aa: CASSLGYSTGELFF
cdr3_nt: TGTGCCAGCAGCTTGGGATACTCCACCGGGGAGCTGTTTTTT

clone_size: many
d_call: .
j_call: TRBJ2-6
v_call: TRBV29-1
cdr3_aa: CSVGLSGANVLTF
cdr3_nt: TGCAGCGTTGGTCTCTCTGGGGCCAACGTCCTGACTTTC

clone_size: .
d_call: .
j_call: TRBJ1-5
v_call: TRBV4-1
cdr3_aa: CASSPWAGNQPQHF
cdr3_nt: TGCGCCAGCAGCCCCTGGGCAGGCAATCAGCCCCAGCATTTT

clone_size: .
d_call: .
j_call: TRBJ1-1
v_call: TRBV27
cdr3_aa: CASSWGDPNTVAFF
cdr3_nt: TGTGCCAGCAGTTGGGGCGATCCAAACACTGTAGCTTTCTTT

clone_size: .
d_call: TRBD1
j_call: TRBJ1-1
v_call: TRBV30
cdr3_aa: CACRTGRTEAFF
cdr3_nt: TGTGCCTGTAGGACAGGGAGGACTGAAGCTTTCTTT

clone_size: .
d_call: TRBD2
j_call: TRBJ2-1
v_call: TRBV15
cdr3_aa: CATSIRLAGGPGDEQFF
cdr3_nt: TGTGCCACCAGCATCCGACTAGCGGGGGGACCGGGGGATGAGCAGTTCTTC

clone_size: .
d_call: .
j_call: TRBJ2-7
v_call: TRBV5-1
cdr3_aa: CASSDTGSAQYF
cdr3_nt: TGCGCCAGCAGCGACACAGGGTCCGCGCAGTACTTC

clone_size: .
d_call: TRBD2
j_call: TRBJ2-1
v_call: TRBV6-5
cdr3_aa: CASRAGVHNEQFF
cdr3_nt: TGTGCCAGCAGAGCGGGGGTACACAATGAGCAGTTCTTC

clone_size: .
d_call: TRBD1
j_call: TRBJ1-5
v_call: TRBV4-3
cdr3_aa: CASSQDRETGYQPQHF
cdr3_nt: TGCGCCAGCAGCCAAGATAGGGAGACAGGGTATCAGCCCCAGCATTTT

clone_size: .
d_call: .
j_call: TRBJ2-5
v_call: TRBV6-5
cdr3_aa: CASSLGGLAETQYF
cdr3_nt: TGTGCCAGCAGTCTCGGGGGTTTGGCGGAGACCCAGTACTTC

clone_size: .
d_call: TRBD2
j_call: TRBJ2-2
v_call: TRBV12-3/TRBV12-4
cdr3_aa: CASSQRVAGYTGELFF
cdr3_nt: TGTGCCAGCAGCCAAAGGGTAGCGGGATACACCGGGGAGCTGTTTTTT

clone_size: .
d_call: TRBD1
j_call: TRBJ1-4
v_call: TRBV9
cdr3_aa: CASSVAGGNEKLFF
cdr3_nt: TGTGCCAGCAGCGTAGCAGGGGGTAATGAAAAACTGTTTTTT

clone_size: few
d_call: .
j_call: TRBJ1-2
v_call: TRBV7-2
cdr3_aa: CASSLREEDYPNYGYTF
cdr3_nt: TGTGCCAGCAGCCTCCGGGAGGAGGATTACCCTAACTATGGCTACACCTTC

clone_size: many
d_call: .
j_call: TRBJ2-5
v_call: TRBV29-1
cdr3_aa: CSVAVGAGGGETQYF
cdr3_nt: TGCAGCGTTGCCGTCGGGGCAGGGGGGGGAGAGACCCAGTACTTC

clone_size: .
d_call: TRBD2
j_call: TRBJ2-1
v_call: TRBV24-1
cdr3_aa: CATSDGLAGGSYNEQFF
cdr3_nt: TGTGCCACCAGTGATGGCCTAGCGGGAGGTAGCTACAATGAGCAGTTCTTC

clone_size: few
d_call: TRBD1
j_call: TRBJ1-5
v_call: TRBV6-1
cdr3_aa: CASRDRVQPQHF
cdr3_nt: TGTGCCAGCAGGGACAGGGTCCAGCCCCAGCATTTT

clone_size: .
d_call: .
j_call: TRBJ1-2
v_call: TRBV6-2/TRBV6-3
cdr3_aa: CASTQTGSHGYTF
cdr3_nt: TGCGCCAGCACCCAAACAGGGAGTCATGGCTACACCTTC

clone_size: .
d_call: .
j_call: TRBJ2-7
v_call: TRBV7-6
cdr3_aa: CASSLTPDEQYF
cdr3_nt: TGTGCCAGCAGCTTAACCCCCGACGAGCAGTACTTC

clone_size: few
d_call: .
j_call: TRBJ2-3
v_call: TRBV12-3/TRBV12-4
cdr3_aa: CASSSQGYLTDTQYF
cdr3_nt: TGTGCCAGCAGTTCACAGGGATACCTCACAGATACGCAGTATTTT

clone_size: many
d_call: .
j_call: TRBJ2-5
v_call: TRBV5-4
cdr3_aa: CASSLAFGNQETQYF
cdr3_nt: TGTGCCAGCAGCTTGGCCTTTGGCAACCAAGAGACCCAGTACTTC

clone_size: many
d_call: .
j_call: TRBJ1-1
v_call: TRBV4-3
cdr3_aa: CASSQDRAGNTEAFF
cdr3_nt: TGCGCCAGCAGCCAAGATAGGGCGGGGAACACTGAAGCTTTCTTT

clone_size: .
d_call: .
j_call: TRBJ1-1
v_call: TRBV28
cdr3_aa: CASSLYGGDGTEAFF
cdr3_nt: TGTGCCAGCAGTTTATATGGGGGCGACGGCACTGAAGCTTTCTTT

clone_size: many
d_call: .
j_call: TRBJ2-2
v_call: TRBV20-1
cdr3_aa: CSARPFVGSANTGELFF
cdr3_nt: TGCAGTGCTAGACCGTTTGTGGGCAGTGCGAACACCGGGGAGCTGTTTTTT

clone_size: many
d_call: TRBD1
j_call: TRBJ1-5
v_call: TRBV4-1
cdr3_aa: CASSPLGTGEIQPQHF
cdr3_nt: TGCGCCAGCAGCCCGCTAGGGACAGGGGAGATTCAGCCCCAGCATTTT

clone_size: .
d_call: .
j_call: TRBJ2-1
v_call: TRBV4-1
cdr3_aa: CASSQELTGAYNEQFF
cdr3_nt: TGCGCCAGCAGCCAAGAATTAACGGGAGCCTACAATGAGCAGTTCTTC